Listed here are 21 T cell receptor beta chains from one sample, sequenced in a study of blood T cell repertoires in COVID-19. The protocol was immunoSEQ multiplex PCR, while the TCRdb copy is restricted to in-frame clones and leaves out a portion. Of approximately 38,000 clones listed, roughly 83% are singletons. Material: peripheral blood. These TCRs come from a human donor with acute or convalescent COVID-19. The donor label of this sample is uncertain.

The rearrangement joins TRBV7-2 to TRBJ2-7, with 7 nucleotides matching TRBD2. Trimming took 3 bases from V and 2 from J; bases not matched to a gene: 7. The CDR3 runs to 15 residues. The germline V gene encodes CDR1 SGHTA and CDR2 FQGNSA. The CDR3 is CASSFGGGVAYEQYF. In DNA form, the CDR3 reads TGTGCCAGCAGCTTCGGTGGGGGGGTCGCCTACGAGCAGTACTTC.

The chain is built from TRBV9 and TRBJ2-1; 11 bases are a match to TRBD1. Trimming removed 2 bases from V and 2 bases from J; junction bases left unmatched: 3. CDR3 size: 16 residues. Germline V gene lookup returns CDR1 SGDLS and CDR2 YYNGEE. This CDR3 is CASSVAGQGAYNEQFF. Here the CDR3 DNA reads TGTGCCAGCAGCGTTGCGGGACAGGGGGCCTACAATGAGCAGTTCTTC.

The CDR3 here is CASSPSPGTSGAFSTDTQYF. The CDR3, as DNA: TGTGCCAGCAGTCCATCCCCCGGGACTAGCGGGGCATTTAGCACAGATACGCAGTATTTT. The chain links TRBV6-2 or TRBV6-3 to TRBJ2-3, with TRBD2 matching 13 bases. CDR1 MNHEY and CDR2 SVGEGT come from the germline V gene. CDR3 length equals 20 residues. V shed 5 bases and J 0 bases; nucleotides not matched to a gene: 14.

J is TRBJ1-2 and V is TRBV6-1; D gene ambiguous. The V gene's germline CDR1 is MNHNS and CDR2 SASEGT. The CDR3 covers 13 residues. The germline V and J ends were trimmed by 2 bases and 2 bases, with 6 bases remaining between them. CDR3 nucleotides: TGTGCCAGCAGTGAACTTAGAAACTATGGCTACACCTTC. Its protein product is CASSELRNYGYTF.

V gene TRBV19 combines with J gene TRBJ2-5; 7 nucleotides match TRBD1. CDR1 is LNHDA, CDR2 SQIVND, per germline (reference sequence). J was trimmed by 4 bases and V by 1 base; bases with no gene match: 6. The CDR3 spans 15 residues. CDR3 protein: CASSIGGGISETQYF. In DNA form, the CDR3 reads TGTGCCAGTAGTATAGGAGGGGGCATCTCAGAGACCCAGTACTTC.

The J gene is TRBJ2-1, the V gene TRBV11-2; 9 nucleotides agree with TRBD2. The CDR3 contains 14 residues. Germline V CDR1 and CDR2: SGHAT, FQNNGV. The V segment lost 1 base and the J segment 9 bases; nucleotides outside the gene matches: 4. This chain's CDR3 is CASSLGLAAAEQFF. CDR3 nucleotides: TGTGCCAGCAGCTTAGGACTAGCGGCGGCTGAGCAGTTCTTC.

CDR3 nucleotides: TGTGCCAGCAGTGAAAGTTCGGGACAGGGCGATCAGCCCCAGCATTTT. It translates to CASSESSGQGDQPQHF. V and J are TRBV6-1 and TRBJ1-5; the match to TRBD1 covers 9 bases. CDR1 MNHNS and CDR2 SASEGT come from the germline V gene. J gave up 5 bases and V 2 bases, and 7 bases lay outside the gene matches. The length of the CDR3 is 16 residues.

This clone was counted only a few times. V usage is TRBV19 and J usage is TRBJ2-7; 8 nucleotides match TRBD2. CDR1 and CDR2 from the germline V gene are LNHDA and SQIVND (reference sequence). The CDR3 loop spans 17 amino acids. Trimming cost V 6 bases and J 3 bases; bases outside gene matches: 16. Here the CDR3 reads CASRLPTSEKVCYEQYF. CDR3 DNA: TGTGCCAGTAGACTACCGACTAGCGAAAAGGTCTGCTACGAGCAGTACTTC.

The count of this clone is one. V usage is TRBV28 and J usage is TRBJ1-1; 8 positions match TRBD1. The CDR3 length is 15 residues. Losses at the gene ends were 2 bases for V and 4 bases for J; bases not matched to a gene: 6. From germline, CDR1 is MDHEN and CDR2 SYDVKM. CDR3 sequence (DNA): TGTGCCAGCAGTTTAACAGGGGGGCCAATCACTGAAGCTTTCTTT. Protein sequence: CASSLTGGPITEAFF. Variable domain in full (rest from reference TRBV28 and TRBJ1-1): DVKVTQSSRYLVKRTGEKVFLECVQDMDHENMFWYRQDPGLGLRLIYFSYDVKMKEKGDIPEGYSVSREKKERFSLILESASTNQTSMYLCASSLTGGPITEAFFGQGTRLTVV.

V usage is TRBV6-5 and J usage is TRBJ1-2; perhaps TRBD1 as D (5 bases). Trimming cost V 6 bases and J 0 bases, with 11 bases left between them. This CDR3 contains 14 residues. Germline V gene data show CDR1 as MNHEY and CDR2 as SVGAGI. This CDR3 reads CASSAGGANYGYTF. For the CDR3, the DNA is TGTGCCAGCAGCGCCGGGGGAGCTAACTATGGCTACACCTTC.

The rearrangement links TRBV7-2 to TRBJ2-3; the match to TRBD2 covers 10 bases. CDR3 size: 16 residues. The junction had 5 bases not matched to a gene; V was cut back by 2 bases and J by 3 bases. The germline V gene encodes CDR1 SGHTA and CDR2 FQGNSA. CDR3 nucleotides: TGTGCCAGCAGCTTAAGCGGGGGGGCTCGAACAGATACGCAGTATTTT. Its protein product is CASSLSGGARTDTQYF.

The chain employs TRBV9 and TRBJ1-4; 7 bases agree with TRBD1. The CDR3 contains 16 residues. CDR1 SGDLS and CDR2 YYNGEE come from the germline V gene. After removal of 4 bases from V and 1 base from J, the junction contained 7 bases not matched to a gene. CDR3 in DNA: TGTGCCAGCAGCTACCGACAGGGAGAAACTAATGAAAAACTGTTTTTT. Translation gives CASSYRQGETNEKLFF.

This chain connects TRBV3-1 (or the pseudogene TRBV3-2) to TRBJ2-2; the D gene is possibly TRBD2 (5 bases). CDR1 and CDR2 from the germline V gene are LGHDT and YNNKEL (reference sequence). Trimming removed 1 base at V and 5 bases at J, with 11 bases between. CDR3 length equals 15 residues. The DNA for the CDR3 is TGTGCCAGCAGCCAAGCCAGCGGCGCGACCGGGGAGCTGTTTTTT. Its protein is CASSQASGATGELFF.

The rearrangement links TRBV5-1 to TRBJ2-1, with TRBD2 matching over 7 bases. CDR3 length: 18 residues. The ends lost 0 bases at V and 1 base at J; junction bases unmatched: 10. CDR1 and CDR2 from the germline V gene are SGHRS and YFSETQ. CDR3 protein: CASSLAIRAGRSYNEQFF. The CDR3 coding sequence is TGCGCCAGCAGCTTGGCCATAAGAGCGGGAAGATCCTACAATGAGCAGTTCTTC.

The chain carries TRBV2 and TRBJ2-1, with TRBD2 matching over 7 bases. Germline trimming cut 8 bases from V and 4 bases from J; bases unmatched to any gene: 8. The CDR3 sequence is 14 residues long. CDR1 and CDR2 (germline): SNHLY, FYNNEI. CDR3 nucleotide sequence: TGTGCCAGCGTAGGTCTAGCGGTATACAATGAGCAGTTCTTC. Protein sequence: CASVGLAVYNEQFF.

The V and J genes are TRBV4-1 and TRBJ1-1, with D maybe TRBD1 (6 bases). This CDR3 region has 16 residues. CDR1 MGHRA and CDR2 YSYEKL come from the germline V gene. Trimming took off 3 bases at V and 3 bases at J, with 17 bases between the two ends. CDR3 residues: CASSHPNRVGDTEAFF. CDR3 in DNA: TGCGCCAGCAGCCACCCCAACAGGGTGGGGGACACTGAAGCTTTCTTT.

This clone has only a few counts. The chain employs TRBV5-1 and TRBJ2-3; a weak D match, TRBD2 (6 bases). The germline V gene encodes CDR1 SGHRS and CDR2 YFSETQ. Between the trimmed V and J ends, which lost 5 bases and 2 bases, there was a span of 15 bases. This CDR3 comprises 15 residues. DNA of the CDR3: TGCGCCAGCAGTACAGCCGGGAGCTACACAGATACGCAGTATTTT. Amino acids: CASSTAGSYTDTQYF.

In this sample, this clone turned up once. Here the CDR3 DNA reads TGTGCCAGTAGTCCAAGGATCGACTACACTGAAGCTTTCTTT. Translation: CASSPRIDYTEAFF. V and J are TRBV19 and TRBJ1-1; D remains ambiguous. Trimming removed 5 bases from V and 3 bases from J, with 13 bases in between. CDR1 LNHDA and CDR2 SQIVND come from the germline V gene (reference sequence). The CDR3 consists of 14 residues. The full variable domain, with the rest looked up from reference TRBV19 and TRBJ1-1, is DGGITQSPKYLFRKEGQNVTLSCEQNLNHDAMYWYRQDPGQGLRLIYYSQIVNDFQKGDIAEGYSVSREKKESFPLTVTSAQKNPTAFYLCASSPRIDYTEAFFGQGTRLTVV.

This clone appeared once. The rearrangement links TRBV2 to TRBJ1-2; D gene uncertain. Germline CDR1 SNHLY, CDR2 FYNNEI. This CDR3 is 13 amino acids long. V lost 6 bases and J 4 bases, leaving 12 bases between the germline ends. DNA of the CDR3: TGTGCCAGCAGCGAGACTCGGATCTATGGCTACACCTTC. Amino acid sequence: CASSETRIYGYTF.

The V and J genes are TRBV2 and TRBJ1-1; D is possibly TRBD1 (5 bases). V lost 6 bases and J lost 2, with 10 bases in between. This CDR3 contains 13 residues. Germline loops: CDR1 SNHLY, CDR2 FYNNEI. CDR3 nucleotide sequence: TGTGCCAGCAGGAACGGGGGTAACACTGAAGCTTTCTTT. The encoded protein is CASRNGGNTEAFF.

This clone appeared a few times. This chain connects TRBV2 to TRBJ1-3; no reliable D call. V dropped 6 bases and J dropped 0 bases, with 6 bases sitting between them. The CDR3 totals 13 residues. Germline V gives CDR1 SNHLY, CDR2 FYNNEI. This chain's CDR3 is CASSFSSGNTIYF. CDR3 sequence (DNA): TGTGCCAGCAGCTTTAGCTCTGGAAACACCATATATTTT.